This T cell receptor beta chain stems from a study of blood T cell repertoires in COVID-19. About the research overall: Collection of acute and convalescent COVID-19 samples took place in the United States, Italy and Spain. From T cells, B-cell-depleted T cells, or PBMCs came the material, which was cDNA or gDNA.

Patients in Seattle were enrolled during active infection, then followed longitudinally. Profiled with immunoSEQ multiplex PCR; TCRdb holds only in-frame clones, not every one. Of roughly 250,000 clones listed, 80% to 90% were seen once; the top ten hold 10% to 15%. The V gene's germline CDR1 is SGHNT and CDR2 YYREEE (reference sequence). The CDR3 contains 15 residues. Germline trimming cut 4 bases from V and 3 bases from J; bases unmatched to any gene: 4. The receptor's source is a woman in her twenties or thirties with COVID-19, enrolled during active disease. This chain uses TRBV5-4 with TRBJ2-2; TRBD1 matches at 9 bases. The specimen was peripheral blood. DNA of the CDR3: TGTGCCAGCAGCATGGGACAGGGAGACACCGGGGAGCTGTTTTTT. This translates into CASSMGQGDTGELFF.